The 21 T cell receptor beta chains below come from one sample, sequenced in a study of response to subunit inactivated influenza vaccine. MiXCR, run by TCRdb on the RT-PCR reads, gives a single entry per CDR3 protein. The top ten clones hold around 3% of a sample with some 520,000 distinct CDR3 sequences, approximately 16% of them seen once. The source was CD4+ T cells sorted from PBMCs, collected 23 to 25 months after vaccination. These receptor sequences come from a man between 50 and 69 years old who received an inactivated influenza vaccine.

This clonotype was seen more than once but under ten times. The chain carries TRBV28 and TRBJ2-7; D gene ambiguous. CDR1 and CDR2 from the germline V gene are MDHEN and SYDVKM. Trimming pared 5 bases from V and 3 bases from J, leaving 17 bases between. This CDR3 comprises 15 residues. This chain's CDR3 is CASSPPTATGYEQYF. The CDR3 nucleotides are TGTGCCAGCAGTCCCCCCACGGCCACTGGCTACGAGCAGTACTTC. The full variable domain, with the rest looked up from reference TRBV28 and TRBJ2-7, is DVKVTQSSRYLVKRTGEKVFLECVQDMDHENMFWYRQDPGLGLRLIYFSYDVKMKEKGDIPEGYSVSREKKERFSLILESASTNQTSMYLCASSPPTATGYEQYFGPGTRLTVT.

The DNA of the CDR3 is TGTGCCAGCAGCCAACGCAGACAGGGAGGTCTTCCCTACGAGCAGTACTTC. Translated: CASSQRRQGGLPYEQYF. V is TRBV3-1 and J is TRBJ2-7, with a tentative D call TRBD1 (7 bases). CDR1 LGHDT and CDR2 YNNKEL come from the germline V gene (reference sequence). Trimming removed 2 bases from V and 2 bases from J, with 19 bases in between. The CDR3 loop spans 17 amino acids.

The chain employs TRBV28 and TRBJ2-5, with D maybe TRBD1 (5 bases). There are 13 residues in the CDR3. The germline V gene has CDR1 MDHEN and CDR2 SYDVKM. The V and J ends lost 5 bases and 4 bases respectively, with 11 bases between them. CDR3 sequence reads: CASSKGFGETQYF. In DNA form, the CDR3 reads TGTGCCAGCAGTAAGGGGTTTGGAGAGACCCAGTACTTC.

This clonotype appeared a few times. This rearrangement joins TRBV20-1 to TRBJ2-7; 10 positions match TRBD1. The germline V gene has CDR1 DFQATT and CDR2 SNEGSKA (reference sequence). There are 15 residues in the CDR3. The junction had 5 bases not matched to a gene; V was cut back by 0 bases and J by 3 bases. CDR3 loop: CSARDPGQGIYEQYF. Written as DNA, the CDR3 is TGCAGTGCTAGAGACCCGGGACAGGGGATCTACGAGCAGTACTTC.

J is TRBJ2-2 and V is TRBV28; the D call may be TRBD1 or TRBD2 (5 bases each). The CDR3 totals 15 residues. CDR1 is MDHEN, CDR2 SYDVKM, per germline. Trimming cost V 8 bases and J 5 bases, with 18 bases left between them. CDR3 loop: CASSWGAWRTGELFF. DNA for the CDR3: TGTGCCAGCTCATGGGGCGCGTGGAGGACCGGGGAGCTGTTTTTT.

The table lists this clonotype with a few counts. The chain recombines TRBV3-1 with TRBJ2-7, with TRBD2 identical over 7 bases. CDR3 length: 15 amino acids. The J segment lost 2 bases and the V segment lost 1 base, leaving 5 bases of the junction unmatched. Germline values: CDR1 LGHDT, CDR2 YNNKEL (reference sequence). Written as DNA, the CDR3 is TGTGCCAGCAGCCAAGGGACTAGATTGCCCTACGAGCAGTACTTC. Translated: CASSQGTRLPYEQYF.

This clonotype came up a few times. This chain uses TRBV12-3 or TRBV12-4 with TRBJ2-7, with no clear D. V was trimmed by 3 bases and J by 6 bases, leaving 9 bases between them. The CDR3 runs to 12 residues. Here the CDR3 DNA reads TGTGCCAGCAGTTTGAACAGTATCGAGCAGTACTTC. It translates to CASSLNSIEQYF.

The chain combines TRBV20-1 with TRBJ1-4; D is uncertain. In germline, CDR1 is DFQATT, CDR2 SNEGSKA (reference sequence). The CDR3 consists of 13 residues. Trimming removed 7 bases from V and 8 bases from J, with 17 bases in between. The CDR3 sequence: CSVPEGIGEKLFF. The CDR3 nucleotides read TGCAGTGTTCCCGAGGGCATAGGGGAAAAACTGTTTTTT.

This clonotype has a handful of counts. CDR3 DNA sequence: TGTGCCAGCAGCCTGGGGACAGGGGATGATAGCACAGATACGCAGTATTTT. Translation: CASSLGTGDDSTDTQYF. The chain carries TRBV7-3 and TRBJ2-3; 10 bases map to TRBD1. V gave up 5 bases and J gave up 0 bases; unmatched junction bases: 8. The CDR3 is 17 residues long. CDR1 is SGHTA and CDR2 is FQGTGA in the germline V gene.

Only a few counts were recorded for this clonotype. The CDR3 nucleotides are TGTGCCATCCAAGCTAGCGGGAGCTCCTACGAGCAGTACTTC. This sequence encodes CAIQASGSSYEQYF. This chain joins TRBV10-3 and TRBJ2-7, with 10 nucleotides matching TRBD2. The V segment lost 8 bases and the J segment 0 bases; nucleotides outside the gene matches: 4. Per the germline V gene, CDR1 is ENHRY and CDR2 is SYGVKD. The CDR3 is made up of 14 amino acids.

The V gene is TRBV24-1, the J gene TRBJ2-7; maybe TRBD2 (6 bases). The germline gives CDR1 KGHDR, CDR2 SFDVKD. The CDR3 loop spans 13 amino acids. V was clipped by 4 bases and J by 1 base, with 7 bases between them. In DNA, the CDR3 is TGTGCCACCAGTGACGGGGGATCCTACGAGCAGTACTTC. This sequence encodes CATSDGGSYEQYF.

The chain combines TRBV4-3 with TRBJ1-6, with D perhaps matching TRBD1 (6 bases). The ends were cut back, 4 bases at V and 0 bases at J, with 22 bases in the middle. Germline assignment: CDR1 LGHNA and CDR2 YSLEER. The CDR3 has 20 residues. The CDR3 is CASSRETRDTASSYNSPLHF. For the CDR3, the DNA is TGCGCCAGCAGCCGAGAGACGCGGGACACAGCTAGCTCCTATAATTCACCCCTCCACTTT.

In this sample, this clonotype turned up a few times. The CDR3 nucleotides read TGTGCCAGCAGCCAAGATGGCTTCAACAAGGGTGAGCAGTTCTTC. Amino acids: CASSQDGFNKGEQFF. The chain employs TRBV4-2 and TRBJ2-1, with D uncertain. The V gene lost 0 bases and the J gene lost 9 bases, with 15 bases spanning the gap. This CDR3 has 15 residues. CDR1 is LGHNA, CDR2 YNFKEQ, per germline.

In this sample, this clonotype turned up a few times. J is TRBJ1-2 and V is TRBV3-1; D ambiguous. Germline V gene data show CDR1 as LGHDT and CDR2 as YNNKEL (reference sequence). CDR3 length: 13 residues. Trimming took 4 bases from V and 6 from J, leaving 12 bases between them. The CDR3: CASSRWQINGYTF. In DNA, the CDR3 is TGTGCCAGCAGCCGCTGGCAGATAAATGGCTACACCTTC.

This clonotype showed up just a few times. The chain has TRBV29-1 and TRBJ2-3, with 7 bases aligning to TRBD2. The CDR3 extends over 15 amino acids. Germline loops: CDR1 SQVTM, CDR2 ANQGSEA. The junction had 9 bases not matched to a gene; V was cut back by 4 bases and J by 2 bases. CDR3 bases: TGCAGCGTTGCTGTCCTAGCGGCAAACACAGATACGCAGTATTTT. As protein: CSVAVLAANTDTQYF.

Many counts were recorded for this clonotype. This chain uses TRBV6-1 with TRBJ2-7; no reliable D call. The V and J ends lost 2 bases and 0 bases respectively, with 8 bases between them. Per germline, CDR1 MNHNS and CDR2 SASEGT. This CDR3 comprises 14 residues. CDR3 nucleotide sequence: TGTGCCAGCAGTGAAATGGTGAGCTCCTACGAGCAGTACTTC. Translation gives CASSEMVSSYEQYF.

This clonotype was observed a handful of times. J is TRBJ2-3 and V is TRBV14, with TRBD2 identical over 8 bases. This CDR3 contains 14 residues. Germline values: CDR1 SGHDN, CDR2 FVKESK. Trimming removed 1 base from V and 9 bases from J; junction bases left unmatched: 6. The CDR3 protein is CASSQAFPSGTQYF. The CDR3 coding sequence is TGTGCCAGCAGCCAAGCATTCCCTAGCGGGACGCAGTATTTT. The full variable domain, in which reference TRBV14 and TRBJ2-3 provide the parts outside the CDR3, is EAGVTQFPSHSVIEKGQTVTLRCDPISGHDNLYWYRRVMGKEIKFLLHFVKESKQDESGMPNNRFLAERTGGTYSTLKVQPAELEDSGVYFCASSQAFPSGTQYFGPGTRLTVL.

In this sample, this clonotype turned up a few times. V usage is TRBV20-1 and J usage is TRBJ2-4; no firm D call. Germline V gene data show CDR1 as DFQATT and CDR2 as SNEGSKA (reference sequence). This CDR3 has 12 residues. V lost 7 bases and J 8 bases, leaving 15 bases between the germline ends. The CDR3 reads CSGNIRADIQYF. In DNA form, the CDR3 reads TGCAGTGGAAACATCCGCGCGGACATTCAGTACTTC.

This clonotype was seen only a few times. The chain uses TRBV5-5 and TRBJ1-2; TRBD1 is a possible D gene (6 bases). Germline CDR1 and CDR2: SGHKS and YYEKEE (reference sequence). The CDR3 spans 12 residues. Trimming cost V 4 bases and J 7 bases, with 11 bases left between them. CDR3 sequence reads: CASSGGGAGYTF. In nucleotides, the CDR3 is TGTGCCAGCAGCGGGGGCGGGGCTGGCTACACCTTC. Based on the CDR3 plus reference TRBV5-5 and TRBJ1-2, the full variable domain is DAGVTQSPTHLIKTRGQQVTLRCSPISGHKSVSWYQQVLGQGPQFIFQYYEKEERGRGNFPDRFSARQFPNYSSELNVNALLLGDSALYLCASSGGGAGYTFGSGTRLTVV.

This sequence joins TRBV7-8 and TRBJ2-3, with a weak D call TRBD1 (6 bases). CDR1 and CDR2 (germline): SGHVS, FQNEAQ. The V gene lost 3 bases and the J gene lost 0 bases, with 13 bases spanning the gap. There are 16 residues in the CDR3. The CDR3 here is CASSFAGATSTDTQYF. The CDR3 DNA sequence: TGTGCCAGCAGCTTCGCAGGGGCAACTAGCACAGATACGCAGTATTTT.

The sample holds many counts of this clonotype. The rearrangement uses TRBV28 and TRBJ1-5; 9 positions agree with TRBD1. CDR3 length: 15 residues. V shed 7 bases and J 4 bases; nucleotides not matched to a gene: 8. Per germline, CDR1 MDHEN and CDR2 SYDVKM. CDR3 sequence reads: CASTGDREYNQPQHF. DNA for the CDR3: TGTGCCAGCACCGGGGACAGGGAATATAATCAGCCCCAGCATTTT.